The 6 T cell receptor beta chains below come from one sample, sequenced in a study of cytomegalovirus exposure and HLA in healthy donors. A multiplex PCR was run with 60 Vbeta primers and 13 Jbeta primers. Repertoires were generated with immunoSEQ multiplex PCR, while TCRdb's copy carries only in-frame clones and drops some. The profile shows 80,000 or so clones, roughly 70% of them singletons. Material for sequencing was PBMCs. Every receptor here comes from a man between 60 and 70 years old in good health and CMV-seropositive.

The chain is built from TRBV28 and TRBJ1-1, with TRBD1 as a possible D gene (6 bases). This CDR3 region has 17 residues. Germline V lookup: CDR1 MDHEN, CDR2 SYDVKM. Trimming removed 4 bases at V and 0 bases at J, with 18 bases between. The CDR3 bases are TGTGCCAGCAGTTCCTTGGACAGTCTCTATATGAACACTGAAGCTTTCTTT. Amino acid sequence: CASSSLDSLYMNTEAFF.

DNA for the CDR3: TGTGCCAGCAGCGTAGGTTCCCTAGCGGGGTCGGGGGAGACCCAGTACTTC. Protein sequence: CASSVGSLAGSGETQYF. This chain joins TRBV9 and TRBJ2-5; 9 nucleotides align to TRBD2. Trimming at V came to 0 bases and at J to 5 bases, leaving 11 bases not matched to a gene. CDR1 is SGDLS and CDR2 is YYNGEE in the germline V gene. This CDR3 contains 17 residues.

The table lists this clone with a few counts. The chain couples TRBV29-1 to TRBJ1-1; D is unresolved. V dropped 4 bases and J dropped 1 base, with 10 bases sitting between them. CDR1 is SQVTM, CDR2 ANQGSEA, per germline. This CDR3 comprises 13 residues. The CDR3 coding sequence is TGCAGCGTTGGGAGGCTTCCGAACACTGAAGCTTTCTTT. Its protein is CSVGRLPNTEAFF.

CDR3 sequence (DNA): TGTGCCAGCAGCATGGGCGGGCAGTATGAGCAGTTCTTC. This translates into CASSMGGQYEQFF. The V call is TRBV7-2, the J call TRBJ2-1; the D gene is possibly TRBD2 (5 bases). The CDR3 covers 13 residues. Trimming took off 5 bases at V and 8 bases at J, with 13 bases between the two ends. Germline V gives CDR1 SGHTA, CDR2 FQGNSA.

This CDR3 reads CASSRQGAGVLAEAFF. CDR3 bases: TGTGCCAGCAGTCGACAGGGGGCTGGGGTGTTGGCTGAAGCTTTCTTT. The chain combines TRBV7-9 with TRBJ1-1, with 10 bases fitting TRBD1. The CDR3 runs to 16 residues. V gave up 6 bases and J gave up 6 bases; unmatched junction bases: 13. Germline lookup yields CDR1 SEHNR and CDR2 FQNEAQ (reference sequence).

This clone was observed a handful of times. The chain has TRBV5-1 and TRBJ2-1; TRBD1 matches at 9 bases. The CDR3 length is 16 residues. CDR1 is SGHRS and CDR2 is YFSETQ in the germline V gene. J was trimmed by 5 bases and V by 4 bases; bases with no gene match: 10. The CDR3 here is CASSVGQGILDNEQFF. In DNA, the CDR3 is TGCGCCAGCAGCGTCGGACAGGGGATCTTAGACAATGAGCAGTTCTTC.